Here is one T cell receptor beta chain with its context. The data stem from a study of T-cell reconstitution after alpha-beta-depleted transplantation in children. Deletions cut 7 bases from V and 0 bases from J, with 10 bases between. The CDR3 covers 15 residues. The germline CDR1 and CDR2 sequences are LNHDA and SQIVND (reference sequence). Using unique molecular identifiers, the investigators prepared the TCRbeta library. TCRdb called the PCR reads again in MiXCR, with one record for every CDR3 protein. The profile shows 450,000 to 600,000 distinct CDR3 sequences, roughly 33% of them singletons. The specimen was PBMCs from the stem cell graft donor, collected from the stem cell graft. This TCR was recovered from a human donor who donated a stem cell graft to a child with aplastic anemia. The chain carries TRBV19 and TRBJ1-6; no firm D call. The CDR3 nucleotides are TGTGCCAGTATAGCGGGCAGCTCCTATAATTCACCCCTCCACTTT. Amino acids: CASIAGSSYNSPLHF.